The TCR beta chain under discussion was sequenced for a study of cytomegalovirus exposure and HLA in healthy donors. Findings and caveats of the study: CMV antigen specificity of a few CMV-associated chains was confirmed in vitro. That first-cohort TCR clusters tended to co-occur in the 95 to 150 validation repertoires was found in a later analysis. Accounts indicate the classifier identified cytomegalovirus status with strong specificity and sensitivity. Among TCR sequences, most were rare, though some public TCRs appeared in many donors.

The CDR3 spans 14 residues. From germline, CDR1 is SGHKS and CDR2 YYEKEE (reference sequence). V lost 1 base to trimming and J lost 7 bases; unmatched junction nucleotides: 8. The table came from immunoSEQ multiplex PCR; TCRdb's copy has only in-frame clones and leaves some out. Among some 80,000 clones, around 96% were seen once, and the ten largest hold approximately 1.2%. Notes on this clone: No antigen is known for it.

The chain joins TRBV5-5 to TRBJ2-7; 7 bases are shared with TRBD1. Sequencing used PBMCs. This receptor was identified in a woman in her late teens or twenties in good health and CMV-seronegative. DNA for the CDR3: TGTGCCAGCAGCTTGCCAGGGGGAAGGAGGGAGCAGTACTTC. The encoded protein is CASSLPGGRREQYF.